Listed below are T cell receptor beta chains from one sample, sequenced in a study of read filtering for tumor transcriptome and immune sequencing. TCRdb processed the reads anew with MiXCR; each CDR3 protein has one entry. The repertoire holds 65,000 or so distinct CDR3 sequences, with around 19% as singletons. The sequenced material came from a population of CD138-negative cells sorted from bone marrow. These receptors all come from a donor aged 40 or over with multiple myeloma. CDR3s include the opening cysteine and the closing phenylalanine or tryptophan. The D gene is left open where the match is weak. Clone size is not always given. Where it is, it says once, few, many or a class for expanded clones.

>TRBV28|TRBJ1-1|-|many
TGTGCCAGCAGTTTATTATATGGGGATGAAGCTTTCTTT
CASSLLYGDEAFF
>TRBV24-1|TRBJ2-1|-|many
TGTGCCACCAAGGGGGGCTCCTACAATGAGCAGTTCTTC
CATKGGSYNEQFF
>TRBV4-2|TRBJ2-1|-|many
TGTGCCAGCAGCCAAGATCAACAGGGTTACAATGAGCAGTTCTTC
CASSQDQQGYNEQFF
>TRBV20-1|TRBJ2-3|-|-
TGCAGTGCTAGACGGACTGGACTAGATACGCAGTATTTT
CSARRTGLDTQYF
>TRBV7-9|TRBJ2-4|-|once
TGTGCCAGCAGCCCCTACTATGGACAGGCACTAGCCGAAAACATTCAGTACTTC
CASSPYYGQALAENIQYF
>TRBV5-1|TRBJ2-3|-|many
TGTGCCAGCAGCCCGGACACAGATACGCAGTATTTT
CASSPDTDTQYF
>TRBV28|TRBJ2-7|TRBD1|many
TGTGCCAGCAGTTCGATCCAACTATCGGACAGGGGAAGGCGCGAGCAGTACTTC
CASSSIQLSDRGRREQYF
>TRBV28|TRBJ2-2|TRBD2|many
TGTGCCAGCACCCCCGCGGGAGGCACCGGGGAGCTGTTTTTT
CASTPAGGTGELFF
>TRBV2|TRBJ2-1|TRBD2|many
TGTGCCAGCCTCCTAGCGGGAGCTGGCAATGAGCAGTTCTTC
CASLLAGAGNEQFF
>TRBV5-1|TRBJ2-1|TRBD2|many
TGCGCCAGCGCTGGACTAGCGGGAGGGCCATACGAGCAGTTCTTC
CASAGLAGGPYEQFF
>TRBV13|TRBJ2-1|-|many
TGTGCCAGCAGCTTAGAGTCCGGGAGCACGGGCAATGAGCAGTTCTTC
CASSLESGSTGNEQFF
>TRBV5-1|TRBJ2-7|-|many
TGCGCCAGCAGCTTGGCCTGGGGGCTTTACGAGCAGTACTTC
CASSLAWGLYEQYF
>TRBV6-6|TRBJ2-7|-|many
TGTGCCAGCAGCTATAAGAGGGACAACTACGAGCAGTACTTC
CASSYKRDNYEQYF
>TRBV27|TRBJ2-7|TRBD2|few
TGTGCCAGCAGTTTACTAGCGGGATACGAGCAGTACTTC
CASSLLAGYEQYF
>TRBV12-3/TRBV12-4|TRBJ2-1|-|many
TGTGCCAGCAGTTTGGTGGGGACTCAGGAACTCTCCTACAATGAGCAGTTCTTC
CASSLVGTQELSYNEQFF